One and the same sample provided the 16 T cell receptor beta chains below, sequenced in a study of T cell responses to AZD1222 COVID-19 vaccine. Produced via immunoSEQ multiplex PCR; TCRdb's table is partial and in-frame only. The data contain about 140,000 clones, around 93% of them seen just once; the ten biggest clones take up approximately 2.3%. The sample consisted of peripheral blood, taken on day 0 of AZD1222 vaccination. Receptors were obtained from an adult in good health.

The chain recombines TRBV10-3 with TRBJ1-1, with D maybe TRBD1 (6 bases). Trimming took off 10 bases at V and 0 bases at J, with 12 bases between the two ends. There are 13 residues in the CDR3. The germline V gene encodes CDR1 ENHRY and CDR2 SYGVKD. The CDR3: CATRQDLNTEAFF. The CDR3 nucleotides are TGTGCCACCAGACAGGACCTGAACACTGAAGCTTTCTTT.

The chain uses TRBV19 and TRBJ1-3; D not certain. The CDR3 is 14 residues long. Trimming left V 3 bases short and J 1 base short, with 7 bases between. Germline-derived CDR1 and CDR2 are LNHDA and SQIVND (reference sequence). The CDR3 coding sequence is TGTGCCAGTAGTATCGGCGGGTCTGGAAACACCATATATTTT. As protein: CASSIGGSGNTIYF.

The chain uses TRBV27 and TRBJ2-7; TRBD1 aligns across 7 bases. Unmatched junction bases numbered 9, after V lost 5 bases and J lost 2 bases. This CDR3 spans 15 amino acids. The germline V gene encodes CDR1 MNHEY and CDR2 SMNVEV (reference sequence). CDR3 sequence (DNA): TGTGCCAGCAGTCCCGACAGGGCGTCTACCTACGAGCAGTACTTC. This gives the protein CASSPDRASTYEQYF.

The J gene is TRBJ2-1, the V gene TRBV5-4, with a possible D match to TRBD2 (6 bases). The CDR3 has 15 residues. Per germline, CDR1 SGHNT and CDR2 YYREEE (reference sequence). Trimming left V 4 bases short and J 4 bases short, with 15 bases between. CDR3 protein: CASSKGLEPYNEQFF. The CDR3 nucleotides read TGTGCCAGCAGCAAGGGACTGGAACCATACAATGAGCAGTTCTTC.

This chain connects TRBV30 to TRBJ2-5, with 11 bases identical to TRBD2. Germline trimming cut 0 bases from V and 2 bases from J; bases unmatched to any gene: 5. Germline assignment: CDR1 GTSNPN and CDR2 SVGIG (reference sequence). The CDR3 loop spans 16 amino acids. The CDR3 DNA sequence: TGTGCCTGGAGTGTACCGGGACTAGCGGCACAAGAGACCCAGTACTTC. Residues: CAWSVPGLAAQETQYF.

This rearrangement joins TRBV6-5 to TRBJ1-3, with D perhaps matching TRBD1 (6 bases). Germline assignment: CDR1 MNHEY and CDR2 SVGAGI. Between the trimmed V and J ends, which lost 0 bases and 4 bases, there was a span of 10 bases. The CDR3 totals 15 residues. CDR3 DNA: TGTGCCAGCAGTTACTCTGCAGGGGTAGGAAACACCATATATTTT. Protein: CASSYSAGVGNTIYF.

V gene TRBV6-5 combines with J gene TRBJ2-7; D is perhaps TRBD2 (5 bases). Per germline, CDR1 MNHEY and CDR2 SVGAGI. V was trimmed by 0 bases and J by 2 bases, leaving 11 bases between them. This CDR3 contains 15 residues. In nucleotides, the CDR3 is TGTGCCAGCAGTTACTCGAGAGGGCGCCCCTACGAGCAGTACTTC. The encoded protein is CASSYSRGRPYEQYF.

The chain carries TRBV7-8 and TRBJ2-7, with 7 bases aligning to TRBD1. Trimming at V came to 5 bases and at J to 9 bases, leaving 19 bases not matched to a gene. This CDR3 is built from 16 residues. The germline V gene encodes CDR1 SGHVS and CDR2 FQNEAQ. This chain's CDR3 is CASSIRPGQMATMQYF. The CDR3 DNA sequence: TGTGCCAGCAGCATCAGGCCGGGACAGATGGCTACGATGCAGTACTTC.

The genes are TRBV9 and TRBJ2-7; a weak D match, TRBD1 (6 bases). The CDR3 has 13 amino acids. V was trimmed by 1 base and J by 3 bases, leaving 8 bases between them. The germline V gene has CDR1 SGDLS and CDR2 YYNGEE. CDR3 sequence reads: CASSVKTGYEQYF. DNA for the CDR3: TGTGCCAGCAGCGTAAAGACAGGCTACGAGCAGTACTTC.

The chain is built from TRBV6-5 and TRBJ1-2; TRBD1 agrees at 10 bases. Germline V gene lookup returns CDR1 MNHEY and CDR2 SVGAGI. The CDR3 sequence is 14 residues long. V gave up 7 bases and J gave up 8 bases; unmatched junction bases: 10. CDR3 loop: CASKPGQGFGGYTF. Here the CDR3 DNA reads TGTGCCAGCAAACCGGGACAGGGGTTCGGAGGCTACACCTTC.

The chain uses TRBV15 and TRBJ1-1; 8 positions agree with TRBD1. The CDR3 sequence is 14 residues long. Looked up from germline, CDR1 is LNHNV and CDR2 is YYDKDF (reference sequence). The trim removed 5 bases at V and 8 bases at J, leaving 10 bases unmatched. The CDR3 region has the DNA TGTGCCACCAGCCGCCCGGACAGGGCTACCGAAGCTTTCTTT. It translates to CATSRPDRATEAFF.

The sample holds a few counts of this clone. J is TRBJ1-2 and V is TRBV25-1; D might be TRBD1 (5 bases). This CDR3 comprises 16 residues. V dropped 3 bases and J dropped 6 bases, with 20 bases sitting between them. The germline gives CDR1 MGHDK, CDR2 SYGVNS. CDR3 in amino acids: CASSDPDAGRTNGYTF. CDR3 coding DNA: TGTGCCAGCAGTGACCCCGATGCAGGGAGGACGAATGGCTACACCTTC.

The chain carries TRBV7-3 and TRBJ1-1; D is possibly TRBD1 (5 bases). The CDR3 sequence is 14 residues long. V was shortened by 5 bases and J by 5 bases, with 15 bases between the two germline ends. The germline CDR1 and CDR2 sequences are SGHTA and FQGTGA. In DNA form, the CDR3 reads TGTGCCAGCAGCCACCCCCGGGGCGGAACTGAAGCTTTCTTT. It specifies CASSHPRGGTEAFF.

The chain links TRBV6-5 to TRBJ2-5, with 10 bases that match TRBD2. Trimming took 2 bases from V and 7 from J; bases not matched to a gene: 10. Per germline, CDR1 MNHEY and CDR2 SVGAGI. The CDR3 has 16 amino acids. The CDR3 region is CASSYGGASGSLTQYF. The CDR3 coding sequence is TGTGCCAGCAGTTACGGTGGGGCTAGCGGGAGTTTGACCCAGTACTTC.

V is TRBV3-1 (or the pseudogene TRBV3-2) and J is TRBJ1-3; D gene uncertain. The V end was cut by 3 bases, the J end by 4 bases, with 10 bases between. The length of the CDR3 is 14 residues. Germline-derived CDR1 and CDR2 are LGHDT and YNNKEL (reference sequence). CDR3 in DNA: TGTGCCAGCAGCCAGACCGTTGGCGGAAACACCATATATTTT. This codes for CASSQTVGGNTIYF.

The chain recombines TRBV6-5 with TRBJ1-1; D remains ambiguous. The CDR3 spans 13 residues. The germline gives CDR1 MNHEY, CDR2 SVGAGI. V lost 3 bases, J lost 4 bases, and 9 bases lay in between. The chain's CDR3 is CASSYVPGTEAFF. The CDR3 DNA follows: TGTGCCAGCAGTTATGTCCCCGGCACTGAAGCTTTCTTT.